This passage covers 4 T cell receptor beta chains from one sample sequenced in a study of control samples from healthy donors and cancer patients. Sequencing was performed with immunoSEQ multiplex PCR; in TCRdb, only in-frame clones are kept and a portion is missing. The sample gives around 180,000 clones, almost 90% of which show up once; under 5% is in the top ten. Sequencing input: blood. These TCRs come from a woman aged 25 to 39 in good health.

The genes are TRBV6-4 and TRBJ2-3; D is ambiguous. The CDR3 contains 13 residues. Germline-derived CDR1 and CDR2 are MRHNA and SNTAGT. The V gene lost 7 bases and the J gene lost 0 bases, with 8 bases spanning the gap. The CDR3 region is CASKETSTDTQYF. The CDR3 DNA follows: TGTGCCAGCAAAGAAACTAGCACAGATACGCAGTATTTT.

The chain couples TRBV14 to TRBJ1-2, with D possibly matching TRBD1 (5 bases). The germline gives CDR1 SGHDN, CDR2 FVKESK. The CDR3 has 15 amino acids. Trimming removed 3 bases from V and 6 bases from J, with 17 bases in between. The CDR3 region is CASSHWGEGLDGYTF. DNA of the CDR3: TGTGCCAGCAGCCATTGGGGGGAAGGTTTGGATGGCTACACCTTC.

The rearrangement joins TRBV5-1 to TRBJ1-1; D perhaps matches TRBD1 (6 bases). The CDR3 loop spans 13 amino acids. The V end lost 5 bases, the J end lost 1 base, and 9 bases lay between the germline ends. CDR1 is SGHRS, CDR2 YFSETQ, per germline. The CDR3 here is CASRSTGNTEAFF. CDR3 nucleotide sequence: TGCGCCAGCAGATCGACAGGGAACACTGAAGCTTTCTTT.

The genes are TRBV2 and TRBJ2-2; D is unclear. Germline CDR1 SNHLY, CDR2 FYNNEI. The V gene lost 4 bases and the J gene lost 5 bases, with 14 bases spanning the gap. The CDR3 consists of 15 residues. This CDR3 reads CASSARVMRTGELFF. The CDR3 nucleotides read TGTGCCAGCAGTGCTCGGGTTATGAGGACCGGGGAGCTGTTTTTT.